This TCR beta chain is from a study of T-cell reconstitution after alpha-beta-depleted transplantation in children. The study's findings and limits: Two months or so post-transplant, alpha-beta T cells reportedly derived from several hundred expanded graft clones. Newly made T cells mostly supplied T-cell counts and diversity one year after transplant.

This clonotype was seen repeatedly, ten times or more. Its antigen remains unidentified. CDR3 size: 10 residues. Trimming pared 0 bases from V and 15 bases from J, leaving 9 bases between. Germline lookup yields CDR1 DFQATT and CDR2 SNEGSKA (reference sequence). The library targeted TCRbeta and was prepared with unique molecular identifiers. TCRdb re-called the PCR reads through MiXCR, storing one row per CDR3 protein. Found here are some 600,000 distinct CDR3 sequences, 10% to 15% of them singletons; the top ten hold around 2%. The receptor was isolated from a male patient under 18 who had a stem cell transplant for acute myeloid leukemia, so the T cells may come from the graft donor. Material: PBMCs, mostly from graft donor cells, obtained 360 days after TCRalphabeta/CD19-depleted stem cell transplant. V gene TRBV20-1 combines with J gene TRBJ2-1, with no clear D. CDR3 in DNA: TGCAGTGCTAGAGATTGGCCTCTGTTCTTC. This translates into CSARDWPLFF.